These 28 T cell receptor beta chains were sequenced from one sample in a study of blood T cell repertoires in COVID-19. Sequenced by immunoSEQ multiplex PCR; TCRdb stores in-frame clones only, minus some. There are some 190,000 clones in the sample; less than 85% occur only once, and around 12% lies in the top ten. Source material: peripheral blood. The origin of the receptors is a woman between 45 and 65 years old with acute or convalescent COVID-19.

In its sample, this clone was seen a few times. The genes are TRBV5-5 and TRBJ2-4; 12 bases are shared with TRBD1. The germline V gene encodes CDR1 SGHKS and CDR2 YYEKEE (reference sequence). V gave up 0 bases and J gave up 7 bases; unmatched junction bases: 8. The CDR3 covers 17 residues. As DNA, the CDR3 is TGTGCCAGCAGCTTGGAGGGACAGGGGGCATCGATGAACATTCAGTACTTC. Translated, it gives CASSLEGQGASMNIQYF.

This clone was observed once. The chain couples TRBV2 to TRBJ2-3, with 10 bases lining up with TRBD2. The CDR3 totals 16 residues. From germline, CDR1 is SNHLY and CDR2 FYNNEI. Losses at the gene ends were 8 bases for V and 2 bases for J; bases not matched to a gene: 10. The CDR3 region is CASLLPGTSVTDTQYF. CDR3 DNA: TGTGCCAGCTTACTCCCCGGGACTAGCGTCACAGATACGCAGTATTTT.

This clone was seen more than once but under ten times. The same CDR3 can be traced to other DNA sequences in this sample. V and J are TRBV4-2 and TRBJ1-2; 9 bases fit TRBD1. The V segment lost 1 base and the J segment 8 bases; nucleotides outside the gene matches: 8. Germline V lookup: CDR1 LGHNA, CDR2 YNFKEQ. This CDR3 comprises 15 residues. This chain's CDR3 is CASSQGDRDAGGYTF. The CDR3 DNA sequence: TGTGCCAGCAGCCAAGGGGACAGGGATGCAGGCGGCTACACCTTC.

This clone came up many times. This chain links TRBV18 with TRBJ2-2; TRBD2 aligns across 14 bases. Losses at the gene ends were 3 bases for V and 5 bases for J; bases not matched to a gene: 8. Germline V lookup: CDR1 KGHSH, CDR2 LQKENI. The CDR3 length is 18 residues. CDR3 coding DNA: TGTGCCAGCTCACCGTCCGGGACTAGCGGGAGTAGGACCGGGGAGCTGTTTTTT. Protein product: CASSPSGTSGSRTGELFF.

This clone was seen once. The chain recombines TRBV5-6 with TRBJ2-5; D is unresolved. CDR1 is SGHDT, CDR2 YYEEEE, per germline. Trimming removed 5 bases from V and 1 base from J, with 12 bases in between. This CDR3 is built from 14 residues. The CDR3 DNA reads TGTGCCAGCAGTCCTACCGCCGCCCAAGAGACCCAGTACTTC. Protein sequence: CASSPTAAQETQYF.

V is TRBV19 and J is TRBJ1-5, with 7 bases lining up with TRBD1. V shed 1 base, J shed 3 bases, and the junction held 6 bases outside the gene matches. This CDR3 has 16 amino acids. Germline lookup yields CDR1 LNHDA and CDR2 SQIVND (reference sequence). CDR3 region: CASSIGPGQSNQPQHF. The CDR3 DNA reads TGTGCCAGTAGTATAGGCCCGGGACAGTCCAATCAGCCCCAGCATTTT. Variable domain in full (rest from reference TRBV19 and TRBJ1-5): DGGITQSPKYLFRKEGQNVTLSCEQNLNHDAMYWYRQDPGQGLRLIYYSQIVNDFQKGDIAEGYSVSREKKESFPLTVTSAQKNPTAFYLCASSIGPGQSNQPQHFGDGTRLSIL.

The chain has TRBV6-2 or TRBV6-3 and TRBJ2-1; 9 nucleotides agree with TRBD1. In germline, CDR1 is MNHEY, CDR2 SVGEGT. With 4 bases clipped from V and 4 bases from J, the junction kept 11 bases outside the gene matches. This CDR3 has 17 residues. In DNA form, the CDR3 reads TGTGCCAGCAGTTCTTCCTATTACGGGACAGGGTACAATGAGCAGTTCTTC. Protein: CASSSSYYGTGYNEQFF.

The chain combines TRBV2 with TRBJ2-7, with a tentative D call TRBD1 (7 bases). The CDR3 sequence is 14 residues long. CDR1 and CDR2 from the germline V gene are SNHLY and FYNNEI. V was shortened by 7 bases and J by 5 bases, with 18 bases between the two germline ends. The CDR3, as DNA: TGTGCCAGCAAGAGCGCAGGGGGGAAACACGAGCAGTACTTC. Translation gives CASKSAGGKHEQYF.

This clone has a handful of counts. V is TRBV9 and J is TRBJ1-1, with D hard to call. Trimming cost V 0 bases and J 1 base, with 10 bases left between them. Germline CDR1 and CDR2: SGDLS and YYNGEE. This CDR3 spans 15 amino acids. CDR3 sequence: CASSVVNRGNTEAFF. The CDR3 coding sequence is TGTGCCAGCAGCGTAGTTAACCGGGGGAACACTGAAGCTTTCTTT.

The chain has TRBV19 and TRBJ2-4, with D possibly TRBD1 on 6 matching bases. The CDR3 has 15 residues. Looked up from germline, CDR1 is LNHDA and CDR2 is SQIVND (reference sequence). V was pared by 4 bases and J by 7 bases, with 17 bases between. CDR3 sequence (DNA): TGTGCCAGTAGTAAAGGGGGAGTGGGGCGGAACATTCAGTACTTC. Protein sequence: CASSKGGVGRNIQYF.

The rearrangement uses TRBV7-2 and TRBJ2-6; D remains ambiguous. The CDR3 totals 16 residues. The V gene lost 2 bases and the J gene lost 1 base, with 9 bases spanning the gap. Germline CDR1 and CDR2: SGHTA and FQGNSA. CDR3 region: CASSLSSQSGANVLTF. As DNA, the CDR3 is TGTGCCAGCAGCTTATCGAGCCAATCTGGGGCCAACGTCCTGACTTTC. The variable domain in full, with the rest retrieved from reference TRBV7-2 and TRBJ2-6, is GAGVSQSPSNKVTEKGKDVELRCDPISGHTALYWYRQSLGQGLEFLIYFQGNSAPDKSGLPSDRFSAERTGGSVSTLTIQRTQQEDSAVYLCASSLSSQSGANVLTFGAGSRLTVL.

This chain links TRBV27 with TRBJ2-7, with 7 positions matching TRBD1. CDR3 length equals 15 residues. The ends lost 2 bases at V and 2 bases at J; junction bases unmatched: 6. Germline assignment: CDR1 MNHEY and CDR2 SMNVEV (reference sequence). The DNA of the CDR3 is TGTGCCAGCAGTTTAAAGCCAGGGGGAACCTACGAGCAGTACTTC. Translating it yields CASSLKPGGTYEQYF.

In its sample, this clone was seen a few times. The J gene is TRBJ1-5, the V gene TRBV19; D possibly corresponds to TRBD1 (5 bases). CDR1 LNHDA and CDR2 SQIVND come from the germline V gene (reference sequence). Between the trimmed V and J ends, which lost 5 bases and 0 bases, there was a span of 11 bases. CDR3 length equals 15 residues. The CDR3 protein is CASSRGHYSNQPQHF. The CDR3 region has the DNA TGTGCCAGTAGTCGCGGACACTATAGCAATCAGCCCCAGCATTTT.

The V gene is TRBV7-2, the J gene TRBJ1-1; 7 bases are shared with TRBD1. Germline V gene data show CDR1 as SGHTA and CDR2 as FQGNSA. V dropped 4 bases and J dropped 5; count of bases not matched to a gene: 10. CDR3 length: 15 residues. The CDR3 region has the DNA TGTGCCAGCAGCTACCGAAGACAGGGCAAAACTGAAGCTTTCTTT. As protein: CASSYRRQGKTEAFF. Full variable domain (rest looked up from reference TRBV7-2 and TRBJ1-1): GAGVSQSPSNKVTEKGKDVELRCDPISGHTALYWYRQSLGQGLEFLIYFQGNSAPDKSGLPSDRFSAERTGGSVSTLTIQRTQQEDSAVYLCASSYRRQGKTEAFFGQGTRLTVV.

V and J are TRBV5-1 and TRBJ2-5; 11 bases fit TRBD2. This CDR3 region has 16 residues. V was clipped by 0 bases and J by 1 base; unmatched bases: 2. The germline V gene encodes CDR1 SGHRS and CDR2 YFSETQ. CDR3 DNA: TGCGCCAGCAGCTTGGGACTAGCGGGGACCCAAGAGACCCAGTACTTC. Residues: CASSLGLAGTQETQYF. The full variable domain, in which reference TRBV5-1 and TRBJ2-5 provide the parts outside the CDR3, is KAGVTQTPRYLIKTRGQQVTLSCSPISGHRSVSWYQQTPGQGLQFLFEYFSETQRNKGNFPGRFSGRQFSNSRSEMNVSTLELGDSALYLCASSLGLAGTQETQYFGPGTRLLVL.

The chain joins TRBV18 to TRBJ2-1; D might be TRBD1 (5 bases). Germline V lookup: CDR1 KGHSH, CDR2 LQKENI. The CDR3 covers 14 residues. The V gene lost 3 bases and the J gene lost 5 bases, with 11 bases spanning the gap. The CDR3 DNA sequence: TGTGCCAGCTCACCCCCCACAGGAAACAATGAGCAGTTCTTC. This encodes CASSPPTGNNEQFF. The full variable domain, with the rest looked up from reference TRBV18 and TRBJ2-1, is NAGVMQNPRHLVRRRGQEARLRCSPMKGHSHVYWYRQLPEEGLKFMVYLQKENIIDESGMPKERFSAEFPKEGPSILRIQQVVRGDSAAYFCASSPPTGNNEQFFGPGTRLTVL.

The J gene is TRBJ2-7, the V gene TRBV30; D may be TRBD1 (6 bases). Deletions cut 3 bases from V and 6 bases from J, with 12 bases between. CDR3 size: 12 residues. Germline values: CDR1 GTSNPN, CDR2 SVGIG (reference sequence). The CDR3: CAWSRATGEQYF. CDR3 DNA: TGTGCCTGGAGCCGCGCGACAGGCGAGCAGTACTTC. Full variable domain (rest looked up from reference TRBV30 and TRBJ2-7): SQTIHQWPATLVQPVGSPLSLECTVEGTSNPNLYWYRQAAGRGLQLLFYSVGIGQISSEVPQNLSASRPQDRQFILSSKKLLLSDSGFYLCAWSRATGEQYFGPGTRLTVT.

This clone was seen only once. This chain links TRBV30 with TRBJ1-1; 8 nucleotides line up with TRBD1. The CDR3 consists of 15 residues. Losses at the gene ends were 3 bases for V and 1 base for J; bases not matched to a gene: 7. Germline-derived CDR1 and CDR2 are GTSNPN and SVGIG (reference sequence). The chain's CDR3 is CAWRVPGTGNTEAFF. CDR3 sequence (DNA): TGTGCCTGGAGGGTACCGGGGACAGGGAACACTGAAGCTTTCTTT.

This clone was seen a few times. The rearrangement uses TRBV24-1 and TRBJ2-7, with 8 bases matching TRBD2. This CDR3 has 17 amino acids. Germline CDR1 reads KGHDR; CDR2 reads SFDVKD. Unmatched junction bases numbered 10, after V lost 0 bases and J lost 4 bases. The chain's CDR3 is CATSDLGTKRELYEQYF. CDR3 coding DNA: TGTGCCACCAGTGATTTGGGGACTAAGCGGGAGTTGTACGAGCAGTACTTC.

This chain uses TRBV10-2 with TRBJ1-5; 7 nucleotides align to TRBD1. The germline gives CDR1 WSHSY, CDR2 SAAADI. The CDR3 loop spans 13 amino acids. Unmatched junction bases numbered 3, after V lost 3 bases and J lost 7 bases. The CDR3 sequence: CASSEGGSQPQHF. As DNA, the CDR3 is TGCGCCAGCAGTGAAGGGGGCAGCCAGCCCCAGCATTTT.

The chain recombines TRBV20-1 with TRBJ1-3; D ambiguous. Trimming took 3 bases from V and 0 from J, leaving 12 bases between them. The germline CDR1 and CDR2 sequences are DFQATT and SNEGSKA (reference sequence). CDR3 size: 15 residues. The CDR3 loop is CSASPQSPSGNTIYF. Here the CDR3 DNA reads TGCAGTGCTAGTCCCCAGTCACCCTCTGGAAACACCATATATTTT.

The chain links TRBV6-6 to TRBJ1-2, with D possibly TRBD1 on 5 matching bases. Between the trimmed V and J ends, which lost 2 bases and 2 bases, there was a span of 9 bases. In germline, CDR1 is MNHNY, CDR2 SVGAGI (reference sequence). This CDR3 has 14 residues. The CDR3 here is CASSYRQTNYGYTF. The DNA of the CDR3 is TGTGCCAGCAGTTACCGACAGACGAACTATGGCTACACCTTC.

The rearrangement links TRBV6-5 to TRBJ1-2; 11 bases are shared with TRBD1. V lost 7 bases to trimming and J lost 7 bases; unmatched junction nucleotides: 8. This CDR3 spans 14 amino acids. Germline V gene data show CDR1 as MNHEY and CDR2 as SVGAGI. CDR3 coding DNA: TGTGCCAGCAACTACGGGACAGGGGGATCTGGCTACACCTTC. Amino acids: CASNYGTGGSGYTF.

This chain uses TRBV6-5 with TRBJ2-7; 9 bases line up with TRBD1. Losses at the gene ends were 5 bases for V and 0 bases for J; bases not matched to a gene: 5. The CDR3 covers 15 residues. Germline V lookup: CDR1 MNHEY, CDR2 SVGAGI. The DNA of the CDR3 is TGTGCCAGCAGTCGGGGACAGGGCCTCTCCTACGAGCAGTACTTC. This encodes CASSRGQGLSYEQYF.

The chain is built from TRBV30 and TRBJ2-1; unclear D gene. V gave up 1 base and J gave up 6 bases, with 19 bases separating them. CDR3 length: 16 residues. The V gene's germline CDR1 is GTSNPN and CDR2 SVGIG (reference sequence). This chain's CDR3 is CAWSGLTHGASNEQFF. In DNA form, the CDR3 reads TGTGCCTGGAGTGGCTTAACACACGGAGCGAGCAATGAGCAGTTCTTC.

The V gene is TRBV19, the J gene TRBJ2-2, with a tentative D call TRBD1 (5 bases). This CDR3 spans 14 amino acids. Trimming removed 5 bases at V and 5 bases at J, with 12 bases between. Germline V gene lookup returns CDR1 LNHDA and CDR2 SQIVND (reference sequence). The CDR3 sequence is CASSFPGRTGELFF. The CDR3, as DNA: TGTGCCAGTAGTTTCCCAGGGCGAACCGGGGAGCTGTTTTTT.

The chain employs TRBV19 and TRBJ2-7; D unclear. CDR3 size: 15 residues. CDR1 is LNHDA, CDR2 SQIVND, per germline (reference sequence). Between the trimmed V and J ends, which lost 5 bases and 0 bases, there was a span of 14 bases. CDR3 in DNA: TGTGCCAGTAGTTTCGCAGGAACCCCCTCCTACGAGCAGTACTTC. Protein product: CASSFAGTPSYEQYF.

The rearrangement uses TRBV27 and TRBJ1-5, with D uncertain. The germline V gene encodes CDR1 MNHEY and CDR2 SMNVEV (reference sequence). Deletions cut 4 bases from V and 1 base from J, with 11 bases between. CDR3 size: 15 residues. The CDR3 sequence is CASSSSRGSNQPQHF. CDR3 coding DNA: TGTGCCAGCAGTTCCAGCAGAGGAAGCAATCAGCCCCAGCATTTT.